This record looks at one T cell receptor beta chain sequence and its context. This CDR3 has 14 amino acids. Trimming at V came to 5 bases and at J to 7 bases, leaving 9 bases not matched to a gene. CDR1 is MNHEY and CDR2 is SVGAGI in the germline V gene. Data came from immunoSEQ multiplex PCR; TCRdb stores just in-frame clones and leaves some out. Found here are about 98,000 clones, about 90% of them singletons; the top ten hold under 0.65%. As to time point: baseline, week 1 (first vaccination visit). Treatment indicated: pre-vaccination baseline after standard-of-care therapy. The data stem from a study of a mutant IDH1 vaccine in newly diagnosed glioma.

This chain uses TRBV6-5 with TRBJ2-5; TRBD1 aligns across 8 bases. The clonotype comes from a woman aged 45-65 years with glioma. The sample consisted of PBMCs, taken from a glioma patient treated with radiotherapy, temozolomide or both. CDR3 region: CASSTRQGMGTQYF. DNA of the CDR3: TGTGCCAGCAGTACCCGACAGGGGATGGGGACCCAGTACTTC.